Below are 25 T cell receptor beta chains sequenced from a single sample in a study of blood T cells in healthy people across ages. It was with a sample-barcoded 5' primer and a J-beta primer mix that a second PCR of roughly 6 to 12 cycles was run. TCRdb re-called the 5' RACE reads with MiXCR, one entry per CDR3 protein. The repertoire has about 1.6 million distinct CDR3 sequences, about 31% of them found once; the top ten carry around 11%. The sequencing sample was made of blood. These receptors all stem from a woman aged 30 to 39 in good health.

To note about this clonotype: Just one base apart from a much larger clone, this may be a read error. The chain joins TRBV6-1 to TRBJ2-5; 12 positions agree with TRBD1. The junction had 6 bases not matched to a gene; V was cut back by 3 bases and J by 7 bases. This CDR3 has 15 residues. Germline V CDR1 and CDR2: MNHNS, SASEGT. In DNA, the CDR3 is TGTGCCAGCAGTGACGGGACAGGGGGCCGGGGGACCCAGTACTTC. Its translation is CASSDGTGGRGTQYF.

This clonotype showed up many times. The V call is TRBV10-3, the J call TRBJ2-5; 10 nucleotides match TRBD1. Looked up from germline, CDR1 is ENHRY and CDR2 is SYGVKD. This CDR3 has 15 amino acids. V lost 7 bases and J lost 2; bases outside the gene matches: 7. Here the CDR3 DNA reads TGTGCCATCAAATTGACAGGGGGCCCTCAAGAGACCCAGTACTTC. Translating gives CAIKLTGGPQETQYF.

The chain couples TRBV9 to TRBJ2-2; D possibly corresponds to TRBD2 (6 bases). The CDR3 extends over 15 amino acids. Trimming left V 4 bases short and J 1 base short, with 11 bases between. Germline CDR1 SGDLS, CDR2 YYNGEE. CDR3 in amino acids: CASSPEGGNTGELFF. The CDR3 DNA sequence: TGTGCCAGCAGCCCCGAGGGAGGGAACACCGGGGAGCTGTTTTTT.

This clonotype was counted a few times. V is TRBV7-8 and J is TRBJ2-1, with 7 bases matching TRBD2. Germline V gene lookup returns CDR1 SGHVS and CDR2 FQNEAQ. With 1 base clipped from V and 14 bases from J, the junction kept 11 bases outside the gene matches. This CDR3 region has 14 residues. CDR3 loop: CASSLGPGGIGEFF. DNA of the CDR3: TGTGCCAGCAGCTTAGGCCCCGGGGGGATCGGGGAGTTCTTC.

The chain is built from TRBV3-1 and TRBJ2-5; D is perhaps TRBD2 (6 bases). The V gene lost 0 bases and the J gene lost 9 bases, with 14 bases spanning the gap. CDR3 length: 14 residues. Germline V gene lookup returns CDR1 LGHDT and CDR2 YNNKEL (reference sequence). CDR3 region: CASSQEPGDLAQYF. DNA of the CDR3: TGTGCCAGCAGCCAAGAACCGGGGGACTTGGCCCAGTACTTC.

The gene calls are TRBV5-1 and TRBJ1-1; 8 nucleotides agree with TRBD1. Germline V lookup: CDR1 SGHRS, CDR2 YFSETQ. V lost 7 bases and J lost 5; bases outside the gene matches: 10. The CDR3 is 14 residues long. CDR3 protein: CASYVGQGGTEAFF. For the CDR3, the DNA is TGCGCCAGCTACGTCGGACAGGGCGGAACTGAAGCTTTCTTT.

The CDR3 coding sequence is TGCAGTGCCAGTTCTGGGACTAGCGGGAGTTATGAGCAGTTCTTC. This sequence encodes CSASSGTSGSYEQFF. This chain links TRBV20-1 with TRBJ2-1, with 14 bases fitting TRBD2. V gave up 6 bases and J gave up 8 bases; unmatched junction bases: 9. The CDR3 spans 15 residues. CDR1 and CDR2 (germline): DFQATT, SNEGSKA (reference sequence).

This clonotype was recorded a few times. The chain links TRBV15 to TRBJ2-5, with 7 bases that match TRBD1. The junction had 2 bases not matched to a gene; V was cut back by 3 bases and J by 1 base. The V gene's germline CDR1 is LNHNV and CDR2 YYDKDF (reference sequence). This CDR3 is built from 14 residues. Written as DNA, the CDR3 is TGTGCCACCAGCAGCCGGGACAGCCAAGAGACCCAGTACTTC. It encodes CATSSRDSQETQYF.

This clonotype was picked up one time. The chain carries TRBV20-1 and TRBJ2-5; TRBD2 agrees at 15 bases. CDR3 size: 17 residues. Germline trimming cut 5 bases from V and 4 bases from J; bases unmatched to any gene: 11. CDR1 is DFQATT and CDR2 is SNEGSKA in the germline V gene (reference sequence). The CDR3 DNA follows: TGCAGTGCTGAACCCTGGACTAGCGGGGGGGCCGGAGAGACCCAGTACTTC. Its protein product is CSAEPWTSGGAGETQYF.

This clonotype was counted a few times. The chain has TRBV7-9 and TRBJ2-7; D is uncertain. Germline V gene sequence: CDR1 SEHNR, CDR2 FQNEAQ (reference sequence). CDR3 length: 13 amino acids. V was shortened by 3 bases and J by 5 bases, with 11 bases between the two germline ends. The CDR3 sequence: CASSFAGIHEQYF. The CDR3 nucleotides are TGTGCCAGCAGCTTTGCCGGAATCCACGAGCAGTACTTC.

This clonotype was recorded many times. The chain joins TRBV9 to TRBJ1-6, with D unresolved. V lost 7 bases to trimming and J lost 6 bases, with 14 bases between them. The CDR3 covers 14 residues. Germline V gives CDR1 SGDLS, CDR2 YYNGEE. The CDR3 DNA sequence: TGTGCCAGCCACGGACGGCGCCCTAATTCACCCCTCCACTTT. Translation gives CASHGRRPNSPLHF.

This clonotype appeared a few times. The chain joins TRBV14 to TRBJ2-1; tentative D call: TRBD2 (6 bases). This CDR3 comprises 14 residues. CDR1 SGHDN and CDR2 FVKESK come from the germline V gene. Trimming took off 4 bases at V and 6 bases at J, with 13 bases between the two ends. This CDR3 reads CASSRAGTVNEQFF. The CDR3 DNA follows: TGTGCCAGCAGCCGGGCGGGGACCGTCAATGAGCAGTTCTTC.

This clonotype has only a few counts. The chain employs TRBV20-1 and TRBJ2-1, with D possibly TRBD1 on 6 matching bases. The V gene lost 3 bases and the J gene lost 9 bases, with 21 bases spanning the gap. Germline V lookup: CDR1 DFQATT, CDR2 SNEGSKA (reference sequence). The CDR3 spans 15 residues. CDR3 region: CSARMSGAPNPEQFF. The CDR3 DNA reads TGCAGTGCTAGGATGTCAGGGGCCCCGAATCCTGAGCAGTTCTTC.

There are many counts of this clonotype. V is TRBV29-1 and J is TRBJ2-5, with a possible D match to TRBD2 (5 bases). With 2 bases removed from V and 7 bases from J, the gap between germline ends came to 20 bases. This CDR3 comprises 15 residues. CDR1 is SQVTM, CDR2 ANQGSEA, per germline. This CDR3 is CSVESADIQEGTQYF. The CDR3 nucleotides are TGCAGCGTTGAATCAGCCGATATCCAAGAGGGGACCCAGTACTTC.

The CDR3 loop reads CSVVLDTTYEQYF. As DNA, the CDR3 is TGCAGCGTTGTCCTTGACACAACCTACGAGCAGTACTTC. V and J are TRBV29-1 and TRBJ2-7; D unclear. There are 13 residues in the CDR3. V was clipped by 4 bases and J by 2 bases, with 12 bases between them. From germline, CDR1 is SQVTM and CDR2 ANQGSEA.

This sequence joins TRBV6-1 and TRBJ1-2; the D is unclear. Germline CDR1 reads MNHNS; CDR2 reads SASEGT. CDR3 size: 14 residues. Trimming took off 10 bases at V and 0 bases at J, with 15 bases between the two ends. The CDR3 DNA is TGTGCCATCAGATATTCCCAGACTAACTATGGCTACACCTTC. Its protein product is CAIRYSQTNYGYTF.

This clonotype was counted a few times. The rearrangement joins TRBV11-2 to TRBJ2-7; D may be TRBD1 (5 bases). The CDR3 loop spans 14 amino acids. The V end lost 5 bases, the J end lost 3 bases, and 14 bases lay between the germline ends. Looked up from germline, CDR1 is SGHAT and CDR2 is FQNNGV. The CDR3 bases are TGTGCCAGCAGCACAAATTACAGGTTCTACGAGCAGTACTTC. Amino acid sequence: CASSTNYRFYEQYF.

The chain recombines TRBV5-1 with TRBJ2-1; TRBD1 agrees at 11 bases. Germline V lookup: CDR1 SGHRS, CDR2 YFSETQ. V lost 8 bases and J lost 13; bases outside the gene matches: 11. The CDR3 length is 13 residues. CDR3 region: CASSGQGVETQFF. The CDR3 nucleotides read TGCGCCAGTTCGGGACAGGGGGTAGAGACCCAGTTCTTC. The whole variable domain, remainder taken from reference TRBV5-1 and TRBJ2-1, is KAGVTQTPRYLIKTRGQQVTLSCSPISGHRSVSWYQQTPGQGLQFLFEYFSETQRNKGNFPGRFSGRQFSNSRSEMNVSTLELGDSALYLCASSGQGVETQFFGPGTRLTVL.

This clonotype was detected only a few times. This chain connects TRBV13 to TRBJ2-5; D is possibly TRBD1 (6 bases). Germline V gene lookup returns CDR1 PRHDT and CDR2 FYEKMQ (reference sequence). The CDR3 loop spans 15 amino acids. The ends were cut back, 5 bases at V and 4 bases at J, with 17 bases in the middle. DNA for the CDR3: TGTGCCAGCAGCCCCAGGGGAGTTGCTTTAGAGACCCAGTACTTC. This encodes CASSPRGVALETQYF. The full variable domain, in which reference TRBV13 and TRBJ2-5 provide the parts outside the CDR3, is AAGVIQSPRHLIKEKRETATLKCYPIPRHDTVYWYQQGPGQDPQFLISFYEKMQSDKGSIPDRFSAQQFSDYHSELNMSSLELGDSALYFCASSPRGVALETQYFGPGTRLLVL.

This sequence joins TRBV5-1 and TRBJ2-7; 7 bases map to TRBD1. The J segment lost 6 bases and the V segment lost 7 bases, leaving 7 bases of the junction unmatched. Germline CDR1 SGHRS, CDR2 YFSETQ. CDR3 length: 12 amino acids. The CDR3 loop reads CASRFRGSEQYF. The DNA of the CDR3 is TGCGCCAGCCGTTTCAGGGGGTCCGAGCAGTACTTC.

A note on this clonotype: A much larger clone differs from this one at a single base, so this may be a read error. The V call is TRBV29-1, the J call TRBJ2-3; D may be TRBD1 or TRBD2 (5 bases each). The CDR3 consists of 14 residues. Germline loops: CDR1 SQVTM, CDR2 ANQGSEA. The V gene lost 7 bases and the J gene lost 2 bases, with 16 bases spanning the gap. As DNA, the CDR3 is TGCAGCGGTACCGAGGTGGGGGACACAGATACGCAGTATTTT. Translated, it gives CSGTEVGDTDTQYF.

The rearrangement joins TRBV2 to TRBJ2-5, with D hard to call. V lost 8 bases, J lost 5 bases, and 15 bases lay in between. CDR1 and CDR2 (germline): SNHLY, FYNNEI. The CDR3 extends over 13 amino acids. The CDR3 sequence is CASRLVPRETQYF. The CDR3 DNA sequence: TGTGCCAGCCGCCTTGTCCCCCGGGAGACCCAGTACTTC. Full variable domain (remainder filled in from reference TRBV2 and TRBJ2-5): EPEVTQTPSHQVTQMGQEVILRCVPISNHLYFYWYRQILGQKVEFLVSFYNNEISEKSEIFDDQFSVERPDGSNFTLKIRSTKLEDSAMYFCASRLVPRETQYFGPGTRLLVL.

This clonotype was seen only once. V and J are TRBV7-9 and TRBJ2-7; the D gene could be TRBD1 or TRBD2 (7 bases each). CDR1 SEHNR and CDR2 FQNEAQ come from the germline V gene (reference sequence). The CDR3 is 15 residues long. V lost 6 bases to trimming and J lost 3 bases, with 18 bases between them. The DNA for the CDR3 is TGTGCCAGCAGGGGGAGGGCAGGGGGTAACTACGAGCAGTACTTC. Translating it yields CASRGRAGGNYEQYF. Combining the CDR3 with reference TRBV7-9 and TRBJ2-7 gives the whole variable domain DTGVSQNPRHKITKRGQNVTFRCDPISEHNRLYWYRQTLGQGPEFLTYFQNEAQLEKSRLLSDRFSAERPKGSFSTLEIQRTEQGDSAMYLCASRGRAGGNYEQYFGPGTRLTVT.

The V call is TRBV5-1, the J call TRBJ2-5; D remains unclear. Germline loops: CDR1 SGHRS, CDR2 YFSETQ. This CDR3 has 12 amino acids. V was trimmed by 3 bases and J by 13 bases, leaving 16 bases between them. The CDR3 DNA is TGCGCCAGCAGCTCGGCCCTTCTCGGACCGTACTTC. Protein: CASSSALLGPYF.

CDR3 in amino acids: CASSQGRDGIYGYTF. The CDR3 DNA sequence: TGTGCCAGCAGCCAAGGTCGGGACGGGATCTATGGCTACACCTTC. This rearrangement joins TRBV4-2 to TRBJ1-2, with TRBD1 as a possible D gene (5 bases). Looked up from germline, CDR1 is LGHNA and CDR2 is YNFKEQ. The CDR3 contains 15 residues. The V gene lost 1 base and the J gene lost 4 bases, with 13 bases spanning the gap.